Listed below are T cell receptor beta chains from one sample, sequenced in a study of T cell responses to AZD1222 COVID-19 vaccine. The repertoire was sequenced with immunoSEQ multiplex PCR; TCRdb's copy has only in-frame clones and lacks some. The table includes some 150,000 clones, 92% detected once. The source was peripheral blood, collected on day 0 of MenACWY control vaccination. The receptors shown here come from an adult in good health. Both conserved end residues are part of each CDR3.

>TRBV29-1|TRBJ2-1
CSVDLQGGNEQFF
>TRBV7-2|TRBJ2-7
CASSFKGGQYF
>TRBV18|TRBJ2-1
CASSPRGSSYNEQFF
>TRBV7-2|TRBJ1-3
CASSLWLGGASGNTIYF
>TRBV27|TRBJ2-4
CASSLGRGDIQYF
>TRBV19|TRBJ1-1
CASSPFRANTEAFF
>TRBV7-9|TRBJ1-2
CASSPQRYRASGYTF
>TRBV12-1|TRBJ1-2
CASSFERVIRNYGYTF
>TRBV2|TRBJ1-5
CASSDWNQPQHF
>TRBV7-2|TRBJ1-2
CASSLVGGGRANYGYTF
>TRBV4-1|TRBJ1-5
CASSQVSEGGQPQHF
>TRBV19|TRBJ1-3
CASSMAVGTGNTIYF
>TRBV28|TRBJ1-1
CASGDLYTEAFF
>TRBV11-3|TRBJ1-3
CASRSPGSGNTIYF
>TRBV30|TRBJ1-2
CAWSDGQGDLNYGYTF
>TRBV6-5|TRBJ1-1
CASSPDRARLGAFF
>TRBV6-5|TRBJ2-1
CASSYKGQSYNEQFF
>TRBV7-9|TRBJ1-5
CASRRDDQPQHF
>TRBV23-1|TRBJ2-5
CASSHSTRGQGEETQYF
>TRBV30|TRBJ1-3
CAWKPRVLGNTIYF
>TRBV6-5|TRBJ1-1
CASRSGQGYTEAFF
>TRBV7-9|TRBJ1-5
CASSLQGGQNQPQHF
>TRBV7-8|TRBJ2-7
CASSQPPGLATGEQYF
>TRBV28|TRBJ1-2
CASSLLAGANYGYTF
>TRBV28|TRBJ2-7
CASREGALRHEQYF
>TRBV5-6|TRBJ1-1
CASSLGGRSTEAFF
>TRBV3-1/TRBV3-2|TRBJ1-1
CASSQAGGNTEAFF
>TRBV29-1|TRBJ2-3
CSVVVSADTQYF
>TRBV6-5|TRBJ1-1
CASSYGAGNTEAFF
>TRBV3-1/TRBV3-2|TRBJ2-7
CASSPMTSGNEQYF
>TRBV10-2|TRBJ1-1
CASRQRGGAGTEAFF
>TRBV2|TRBJ1-1
CASRTGMNTEAFF
>TRBV6-2/TRBV6-3|TRBJ2-7
CASSPTSLLRMTHEQYF
>TRBV27|TRBJ1-4
CASILTTGAGEKLFF
>TRBV28|TRBJ1-2
CASSLGQRRYGYTF
>TRBV7-9|TRBJ1-4
CASSKRGEKLFF
>TRBV29-1|TRBJ1-3
CSVLTGGPNTIYF
>TRBV29-1|TRBJ2-7
CSVAVLAGSEQYF